This passage covers 25 T cell receptor beta chains from one sample sequenced in a study of OX40 agonist ivuxolimab in advanced cancers. Here immunoSEQ multiplex PCR was the method, and the copy in TCRdb shows in-frame clones only, minus some. The sample includes tens of thousands of clones, roughly 80% of them seen just once. Sequenced material: CD4+ or CD8+ T cells sorted from blood, taken in a trial of the OX40 agonist ivuxolimab. These TCRs come from an adult with an advanced solid tumor such as melanoma, head and neck, liver or kidney cancer.

The V and J genes are TRBV7-2 and TRBJ2-7, with no clear D. Looked up from germline, CDR1 is SGHTA and CDR2 is FQGNSA. V gave up 2 bases and J gave up 2 bases, with 13 bases separating them. This CDR3 has 15 amino acids. CDR3 loop: CASSLNPVVPYEQYF. In DNA, the CDR3 is TGTGCCAGCAGCTTAAATCCTGTCGTCCCCTACGAGCAGTACTTC.

The genes are TRBV6-1 and TRBJ2-2, with 7 positions matching TRBD1. Germline CDR1 is MNHNS and CDR2 is SASEGT. This CDR3 contains 18 residues. The V and J ends lost 3 bases and 10 bases, in that order; junction bases with no gene match: 20. In DNA, the CDR3 is TGTGCCAGCAGTGATTTCCGGACAGGAGAACTTTTTCGACAGGAGCTGTTTTTT. This translates into CASSDFRTGELFRQELFF.

The chain joins TRBV19 to TRBJ1-1; 7 bases match TRBD1. Germline V lookup: CDR1 LNHDA, CDR2 SQIVND (reference sequence). The CDR3 loop spans 13 amino acids. Unmatched junction bases numbered 10, after V lost 4 bases and J lost 11 bases. CDR3 protein: CASSKRQGGWAFF. In DNA, the CDR3 is TGTGCCAGTAGTAAACGACAGGGTGGATGGGCTTTCTTT.

This sequence joins TRBV30 and TRBJ1-5; 8 nucleotides align to TRBD1. The CDR3 covers 14 residues. Looked up from germline, CDR1 is GTSNPN and CDR2 is SVGIG (reference sequence). The ends lost 1 base at V and 6 bases at J; junction bases unmatched: 5. The CDR3 is CAWSAGQGGQPQHF. CDR3 DNA: TGTGCCTGGAGTGCCGGACAGGGAGGTCAGCCCCAGCATTTT.

This rearrangement joins TRBV7-3 to TRBJ2-1, with D uncertain. Germline values: CDR1 SGHTA, CDR2 FQGTGA. Between the trimmed V and J ends, which lost 0 bases and 8 bases, there was a span of 8 bases. CDR3 length equals 13 residues. For the CDR3, the DNA is TGTGCCAGCAGCTTAACGGCGCTCCATGAGCAGTTCTTC. It is translated as CASSLTALHEQFF. Looking up the rest from reference TRBV7-3 and TRBJ2-1 gives the full variable domain: GAGVSQTPSNKVTEKGKYVELRCDPISGHTALYWYRQSLGQGPEFLIYFQGTGAADDSGLPNDRFFAVRPEGSVSTLKIQRTERGDSAVYLCASSLTALHEQFFGPGTRLTVL.

The chain is built from TRBV4-2 and TRBJ1-6; D gene ambiguous. The CDR3 has 13 amino acids. CDR1 and CDR2 from the germline V gene are LGHNA and YNFKEQ. Trimming took off 0 bases at V and 6 bases at J, with 3 bases between the two ends. The DNA of the CDR3 is TGTGCCAGCAGCCAAGACCCTAATTCACCCCTCCACTTT. Its translation is CASSQDPNSPLHF.

The chain employs TRBV6-6 and TRBJ1-1; 7 positions match TRBD1. This CDR3 region has 14 residues. From germline, CDR1 is MNHNY and CDR2 SVGAGI (reference sequence). The trim removed 1 base at V and 5 bases at J, leaving 4 bases unmatched. The CDR3 DNA is TGTGCCAGCAGTTACTTGACAGGGAAGACTGAAGCTTTCTTT. This translates into CASSYLTGKTEAFF.

The V gene is TRBV5-1, the J gene TRBJ2-2; 7 bases fit TRBD1. Germline values: CDR1 SGHRS, CDR2 YFSETQ. The CDR3 sequence is 15 residues long. J was trimmed by 2 bases and V by 6 bases; bases with no gene match: 7. The CDR3 loop reads CASTMGTVNTGELFF. In nucleotides, the CDR3 is TGCGCCAGCACTATGGGGACAGTTAACACCGGGGAGCTGTTTTTT.

Comment on this clone: The junction and the germline gene differ at one end; a read error may be behind it. This chain joins TRBV2 and TRBJ2-3; 7 nucleotides agree with TRBD1. The CDR3 is 15 residues long. Germline CDR1 SNHLY, CDR2 FYNNEI. This chain's CDR3 is CASSEEGTAKDTQYF. The CDR3 nucleotides read TGTGCCAGCAGCGAAGAAGGGACAGCCAAAGATACGCAGTATTTT.

The chain joins TRBV10-2 to TRBJ2-7; D possibly corresponds to TRBD1 (6 bases). Germline V gives CDR1 WSHSY, CDR2 SAAADI. The V gene lost 1 base and the J gene lost 4 bases, with 11 bases spanning the gap. This CDR3 has 14 amino acids. CDR3 in amino acids: CASSEFPGAYEQYF. In DNA form, the CDR3 reads TGCGCCAGCAGTGAGTTCCCAGGGGCTTACGAGCAGTACTTC.

This clone appeared once. The genes are TRBV7-9 and TRBJ1-1; 9 bases fit TRBD1. The CDR3 spans 15 residues. J gave up 4 bases and V 6 bases, and 9 bases lay outside the gene matches. Germline values: CDR1 SEHNR, CDR2 FQNEAQ (reference sequence). The CDR3: CASRPGTGTGTEAFF. In DNA, the CDR3 is TGTGCCAGCAGACCCGGGACAGGGACGGGCACTGAAGCTTTCTTT. The full variable domain, in which reference TRBV7-9 and TRBJ1-1 provide the parts outside the CDR3, is DTGVSQNPRHKITKRGQNVTFRCDPISEHNRLYWYRQTLGQGPEFLTYFQNEAQLEKSRLLSDRFSAERPKGSFSTLEIQRTEQGDSAMYLCASRPGTGTGTEAFFGQGTRLTVV.

The rearrangement links TRBV19 to TRBJ2-3; 9 bases agree with TRBD1. The V gene end was trimmed by 3 bases and the J gene end by 4 bases; junction bases not matched to a gene: 5. CDR1 is LNHDA, CDR2 SQIVND, per germline (reference sequence). The CDR3 spans 15 residues. The CDR3 sequence: CASSIGQGFSDTQYF. The CDR3 region has the DNA TGTGCCAGTAGTATCGGACAGGGGTTCTCAGATACGCAGTATTTT.

The chain recombines TRBV5-1 with TRBJ1-3, with 8 bases lining up with TRBD1. Trimming removed 8 bases from V and 3 bases from J; junction bases left unmatched: 22. The germline V gene encodes CDR1 SGHRS and CDR2 YFSETQ. This CDR3 spans 19 amino acids. CDR3 sequence reads: CASTQGPTGGPWGGNTIYF. The CDR3 region has the DNA TGCGCCAGTACCCAGGGGCCCACAGGGGGTCCCTGGGGTGGAAACACCATATATTTT. Looking up the rest from reference TRBV5-1 and TRBJ1-3 gives the full variable domain: KAGVTQTPRYLIKTRGQQVTLSCSPISGHRSVSWYQQTPGQGLQFLFEYFSETQRNKGNFPGRFSGRQFSNSRSEMNVSTLELGDSALYLCASTQGPTGGPWGGNTIYFGEGSWLTVV.

The rearrangement joins TRBV11-3 to TRBJ1-3; TRBD1 is a possible D gene (6 bases). The CDR3 is 16 amino acids. The V gene lost 3 bases and the J gene lost 0 bases, with 12 bases spanning the gap. Per the germline V gene, CDR1 is SGHNT and CDR2 is YENEEA. The CDR3 spells CASSLGGTSSGNTIYF. The CDR3 DNA is TGTGCCAGCAGCTTGGGGGGGACAAGCTCTGGAAACACCATATATTTT.

The chain couples TRBV2 to TRBJ1-2; D is uncertain. V gave up 6 bases and J gave up 6 bases, with 20 bases separating them. The CDR3 contains 15 residues. Germline CDR1 SNHLY, CDR2 FYNNEI. The CDR3 coding sequence is TGTGCCAGCAGCCCCGAGCTTAGGGCCGTCAATGGCTACACCTTC. This sequence encodes CASSPELRAVNGYTF.

This clone was counted once. The rearrangement uses TRBV9 and TRBJ2-2, with 7 nucleotides matching TRBD2. Trimming at V came to 3 bases and at J to 1 base, leaving 6 bases not matched to a gene. Per the germline V gene, CDR1 is SGDLS and CDR2 is YYNGEE. This CDR3 contains 16 residues. CDR3 DNA sequence: TGTGCCAGCAGCGCATCAGGGAGGGGGAACACCGGGGAGCTGTTTTTT. This translates into CASSASGRGNTGELFF.

This clone was observed a handful of times. The J gene is TRBJ2-1, the V gene TRBV7-9; 13 bases are a match to TRBD2. Per germline, CDR1 SEHNR and CDR2 FQNEAQ (reference sequence). This CDR3 has 18 amino acids. J was trimmed by 0 bases and V by 5 bases; bases with no gene match: 7. In DNA form, the CDR3 reads TGTGCCAGCAGCCACGGACTAGCGGGGGATATCTCCTACAATGAGCAGTTCTTC. Its protein product is CASSHGLAGDISYNEQFF.

The rearrangement uses TRBV30 and TRBJ1-2; D not certain. The germline V gene has CDR1 GTSNPN and CDR2 SVGIG (reference sequence). The CDR3 length is 12 residues. Trimming removed 5 bases at V and 4 bases at J, with 11 bases between. The CDR3 reads CAWETRTYGYTF. The CDR3 coding sequence is TGTGCCTGGGAGACAAGGACCTATGGCTACACCTTC.

This chain connects TRBV19 to TRBJ2-4; 8 positions agree with TRBD1. CDR3 length: 18 amino acids. Germline V gene data show CDR1 as LNHDA and CDR2 as SQIVND (reference sequence). V lost 4 bases, J lost 2 bases, and 13 bases stayed unmatched. CDR3 sequence: CASSRQTGAARPKNIQYF. The CDR3 DNA reads as TGTGCCAGTAGTAGACAGACAGGGGCGGCGAGACCCAAAAACATTCAGTACTTC.

J is TRBJ1-2 and V is TRBV6-1; 7 nucleotides line up with TRBD1. Germline CDR1 is MNHNS and CDR2 is SASEGT. V lost 4 bases and J lost 2; bases outside the gene matches: 1. The CDR3 sequence is 13 residues long. The DNA for the CDR3 is TGTGCCAGCAGTGCGACAGGGAACTATGGCTACACCTTC. Protein: CASSATGNYGYTF.

The chain recombines TRBV25-1 with TRBJ1-4; D unclear. CDR1 and CDR2 from the germline V gene are MGHDK and SYGVNS. The CDR3 is made up of 11 amino acids. V lost 4 bases, J lost 7 bases, and 4 bases lay in between. The CDR3: CASSGFEKLFF. CDR3 in DNA: TGTGCCAGCAGTGGGTTTGAAAAACTGTTTTTT.

The chain uses TRBV30 and TRBJ1-5; D may be TRBD1 (6 bases). The V gene's germline CDR1 is GTSNPN and CDR2 SVGIG (reference sequence). V gave up 2 bases and J gave up 6 bases, with 23 bases separating them. The CDR3 extends over 17 amino acids. The CDR3 loop is CAWSHRGGGGNGQPQHF. DNA for the CDR3: TGTGCCTGGAGTCATAGAGGCGGAGGGGGGAATGGTCAGCCCCAGCATTTT. The full variable domain, completed using reference TRBV30 and TRBJ1-5, is SQTIHQWPATLVQPVGSPLSLECTVEGTSNPNLYWYRQAAGRGLQLLFYSVGIGQISSEVPQNLSASRPQDRQFILSSKKLLLSDSGFYLCAWSHRGGGGNGQPQHFGDGTRLSIL.

The gene calls are TRBV6-4 and TRBJ2-2; no clear D gene. Germline V gene sequence: CDR1 MRHNA, CDR2 SNTAGT. Trimming shortened V by 7 bases and J by 4 bases, and 13 bases separated the two germline ends. The CDR3 contains 14 residues. The CDR3 loop reads CASTPTPGTGELFF. CDR3 DNA sequence: TGTGCCAGCACCCCCACCCCGGGCACCGGGGAGCTGTTTTTT.

This sequence joins TRBV6-5 and TRBJ2-7; 7 nucleotides agree with TRBD1. Germline lookup yields CDR1 MNHEY and CDR2 SVGAGI. With V trimmed by 6 bases and J by 3 bases, 5 bases remained unmatched. This CDR3 comprises 13 residues. For the CDR3, the DNA is TGTGCCAGCAGCCGGGACAGCAACTACGAGCAGTACTTC. This sequence encodes CASSRDSNYEQYF.

J is TRBJ2-2 and V is TRBV19; D ambiguous. Between the trimmed V and J ends, which lost 6 bases and 7 bases, there was a span of 12 bases. The CDR3 length is 13 residues. The germline V gene encodes CDR1 LNHDA and CDR2 SQIVND (reference sequence). The CDR3 DNA follows: TGTGCCAGTAGAAGAACTTTAGGCGGGGAGCTGTTTTTT. Translation: CASRRTLGGELFF.